The present T cell receptor beta chain was sequenced within a study of beta chain features in type 1 diabetes. Germline V gene data show CDR1 as LGHNA and CDR2 as YNFKEQ. The CDR3 has 16 amino acids. V trimming: 1 base; J trimming: 10 bases; junction bases outside the gene matches: 8. This clone was observed a handful of times. Its antigen is still unknown. Study-wide points: More deletions and fewer insertions at VDJ junctions were seen in type 1 diabetes patients. Patients' naive, central memory and regulatory TCRB repertoires appeared more alike than those of healthy donors.

Every bit of the isolated RNA underwent reverse transcription, so sequencing read expressed TCRB transcripts. Average reads for naive, central memory and regulatory T cell samples were about 3.6 million. The data were produced by immunoSEQ multiplex PCR, yet TCRdb's version contains in-frame clones alone and is incomplete. Here the sample spans hundreds of thousands of clones, about 17% being singletons. This chain uses TRBV4-2 with TRBJ2-1; 12 bases line up with TRBD2. This TCR was sampled from a woman between 18 and 29 years old in good health. Sequencing was performed on naive CD4+ T cells from blood. The CDR3 DNA reads TGTGCCAGCAGCCAAGCAACGCGGCTAGCGGGAGGGGAGCAGTTCTTC. Encoded protein: CASSQATRLAGGEQFF.